This T cell receptor beta chain is from a study of OX40 agonist ivuxolimab in advanced cancers. In terms of the full investigation: The costimulatory receptor OX40 (CD134) was targeted by ivuxolimab, a fully human IgG2 agonistic monoclonal antibody. Partial responses occurred in three dose-escalation patients, of whom one had hepatocellular carcinoma and two had cutaneous melanoma. Intravenous ivuxolimab was administered to patients every 2 weeks at six dose levels: 0.01, 0.1, 0.3, 1.5, 3 and 10 mg/kg. Of the roughly 52 dose-escalation patients, hepatocellular carcinoma was present in around 19, melanoma in about 15, renal cell carcinoma in 9 and head and neck cancer in 9. The monotherapy dose-escalation portion (N of about 57 patients) of the phase I ivuxolimab trial is reported in the paper. A male proportion of approximately 83% and a mean age of about 60 years, ranging from roughly 20 to 80, were recorded for the dose-escalation cohort. Prior anti-PD-1, anti-PD-L1 or anti-CTLA-4 therapy was permitted, and 30% to 45% of dose-escalation patients had received checkpoint inhibitors. Peripheral TCRbeta sequencing was intended to test whether TCR sequence diversity was altered and clonal T-cell expansion was caused by ivuxolimab.

What the work shows at the level of the full study, not this receptor alone: Low levels of normalized T-cell clonal expansion were also shown by some nonresponding patients. On average, CD8+ T cells showed more expanded clones than CD4+ T cells after ivuxolimab. Partial responders in the 0.1-3.0 mg/kg groups had among the lowest normalized peripheral clonal expansion, especially among CD8+ T cells. At doses of 0.1 to 3.0 mg/kg, clonal expansion of both CD4+ and CD8+ T cells in blood was seen between baseline and week 6. The antigen specificity of the clonally expanded peripheral T cells was not determined.

The germline V gene sets CDR1 to SQVTM and CDR2 to ANQGSEA. The CDR3 starts with the cysteine, ends with the phenylalanine, and has 14 residues. The entry retains the CDR3 DNA only, 42 bases that are in frame from base 1. Trimming at the junction amounts to 5 bases on V and 2 bases on J, and the germline ends lie 16 bases apart. Regarding this clone: No antigen is known for it. No base-level quality is on record; no much larger clone is a single base apart.

The trial excluded patients who had a history of autoimmune disease or who were on systemic immunosuppression. Peripheral blood for TCR sequencing was collected from all dose cohorts at baseline, on cycle 4 day 1, and on cycle 7 day 1. The samples were drawn from a first-in-human, open-label, multicenter phase I dose-escalation trial of ivuxolimab. Adults with locally advanced or metastatic head and neck squamous cell, hepatocellular, melanoma or renal cell carcinoma were enrolled in the trial. CD4+ and CD8+ T cells were sorted separately from peripheral blood before TCR sequencing. Genomic DNA was isolated from the sorted cells so that the TCRbeta CDR3 region could be sequenced. The immunoSEQ Assay was used to sequence the TCRbeta CDR3 regions. The table was pulled from immuneACCESS by TCRdb, which kept in-frame rearrangements only. Such tables lose some clones; where checked, under half of the loss comes from unresolved V genes, and the rest has no known cause. This sample has about 58,000 clones in its table, and 75% to 90% of those were observed once. The ten largest make up around 3.2% of the sample.

This receptor chain uses TRBV29-1 and TRBJ2-7, with the D assignment possibly TRBD1 or TRBD2, given 5 matching bases for each. The input for sequencing was CD4+ or CD8+ T cells sorted from blood, taken in a trial of the OX40 agonist ivuxolimab. The sequence was collected from an adult with an advanced solid tumor such as melanoma, head and neck, liver or kidney cancer. The sequence in DNA is TGCAGCGTTCGACCTCGGGACCGAACCTACGAGCAGTACTTC. This is translated as CSVRPRDRTYEQYF.